These 30 T cell receptor beta chains were sequenced from one sample in a study of spatial heterogeneity in lung cancer. Via MiXCR, TCRdb re-called the 5' RACE reads, giving one row per CDR3 protein. The sample records about 12,000 distinct CDR3 sequences, 3.8% being singletons. Time point here: sample taken at primary tumor resection. The sequences come from PBMCs, collected at surgery. These receptors originate from a male donor with early-stage non-small cell lung cancer.

This clonotype was detected many times. V gene TRBV7-2 combines with J gene TRBJ2-1; D is perhaps TRBD2 (6 bases). The CDR3 totals 15 residues. V lost 5 bases and J 0 bases, leaving 11 bases between the germline ends. Germline CDR1 reads SGHTA; CDR2 reads FQGNSA. The CDR3 protein is CASSPRRGSYNEQFF. The CDR3 coding sequence is TGTGCCAGCAGCCCCCGGCGGGGCTCCTACAATGAGCAGTTCTTC.

This clonotype was detected ten times or more. V usage is TRBV6-6 and J usage is TRBJ2-7, with 9 bases lining up with TRBD2. Germline V gene sequence: CDR1 MNHNY, CDR2 SVGAGI (reference sequence). Losses at the gene ends were 9 bases for V and 6 bases for J; bases not matched to a gene: 3. CDR3 length: 11 residues. For the CDR3, the DNA is TGTGCCAGTGAAGCGGGAGGCGAGCAGTACTTC. Translated, it gives CASEAGGEQYF.

This clonotype was seen ten or more times. This chain links TRBV7-9 with TRBJ2-5, with TRBD1 as a possible D gene (5 bases). Trimming stripped 5 bases from V and 5 bases from J, with 12 bases between. There are 13 residues in the CDR3. Germline-derived CDR1 and CDR2 are SEHNR and FQNEAQ (reference sequence). The CDR3 sequence is CASSPRQLETQYF. CDR3 in DNA: TGTGCCAGCAGCCCCCGACAGTTGGAGACCCAGTACTTC.

This clonotype was seen many times. This chain connects TRBV25-1 to TRBJ2-7; TRBD2 aligns across 9 bases. The V segment lost 2 bases and the J segment 7 bases; nucleotides outside the gene matches: 3. CDR1 and CDR2 (germline): MGHDK, SYGVNS. The CDR3 contains 13 residues. CDR3 protein: CASSEGGRVEQYF. The CDR3, as DNA: TGTGCCAGCAGTGAAGGCGGGAGGGTAGAGCAGTACTTC.

This clonotype has a count of ten or more. V and J are TRBV5-1 and TRBJ2-1, with D maybe TRBD1 (5 bases). V was trimmed by 4 bases and J by 6 bases, leaving 14 bases between them. CDR1 is SGHRS and CDR2 is YFSETQ in the germline V gene. The CDR3 runs to 14 residues. The CDR3 spells CASSPGPNFNEQFF. CDR3 nucleotide sequence: TGCGCCAGCAGCCCAGGGCCCAACTTCAATGAGCAGTTCTTC.

This clonotype was seen ten or more times. CDR3 sequence reads: CASSDFADYGYTF. In DNA form, the CDR3 reads TGTGCCAGCAGTGATTTCGCGGATTATGGCTACACCTTC. The J gene is TRBJ1-2, the V gene TRBV6-1; D is ambiguous. Germline CDR1 is MNHNS and CDR2 is SASEGT. CDR3 size: 13 residues. V was shortened by 3 bases and J by 5 bases, with 10 bases between the two germline ends.

This clonotype was seen at least ten times. V and J are TRBV7-9 and TRBJ2-1, with TRBD1 identical over 11 bases. This CDR3 has 17 amino acids. Trimming took 5 bases from V and 4 from J; bases not matched to a gene: 10. The V gene's germline CDR1 is SEHNR and CDR2 FQNEAQ (reference sequence). The CDR3 DNA reads TGTGCCAGCAGCCGGGACAGGGGGAGCCCTCAATACAATGAGCAGTTCTTC. Its protein is CASSRDRGSPQYNEQFF.

In this sample, this clonotype turned up many times. The chain joins TRBV4-3 to TRBJ1-1, with D hard to call. CDR1 and CDR2 (germline): LGHNA, YSLEER. Trimming pared 1 base from V and 2 bases from J, leaving 8 bases between. The CDR3 consists of 14 residues. The CDR3 DNA reads TGCGCCAGCAGCCAAGGAAAGGGAAACACTGAAGCTTTCTTT. Residues: CASSQGKGNTEAFF.

This clonotype is labeled medium-sized (0.01 to 0.1%). The genes are TRBV7-2 and TRBJ2-7; TRBD2 matches 8 bases. J lost 6 bases, V lost 5 bases, and 9 bases had no gene match. CDR1 is SGHTA, CDR2 FQGNSA, per germline. The CDR3 covers 14 residues. CDR3: CASSLGRASGEQYF. In nucleotides, the CDR3 is TGTGCCAGCAGCCTCGGGAGGGCCTCCGGCGAGCAGTACTTC. The full variable domain, its missing parts supplied by reference TRBV7-2 and TRBJ2-7, is GAGVSQSPSNKVTEKGKDVELRCDPISGHTALYWYRQSLGQGLEFLIYFQGNSAPDKSGLPSDRFSAERTGGSVSTLTIQRTQQEDSAVYLCASSLGRASGEQYFGPGTRLTVT.

This clonotype was seen repeatedly, ten times or more. As DNA, the CDR3 is TGTGCCAGCAGTTACGGTGATACGCAGTATTTT. This codes for CASSYGDTQYF. The chain recombines TRBV6-2 or TRBV6-3 with TRBJ2-3; D is unresolved. Trimming pared 2 bases from V and 6 bases from J, leaving 3 bases between. CDR3 length: 11 amino acids. The V gene's germline CDR1 is MNHEY and CDR2 SVGEGT.

This clonotype was counted at least ten times. The chain combines TRBV9 with TRBJ1-6, with 10 bases that match TRBD1. Germline trimming cut 3 bases from V and 3 bases from J; bases unmatched to any gene: 3. Germline values: CDR1 SGDLS, CDR2 YYNGEE. This CDR3 has 16 residues. DNA of the CDR3: TGTGCCAGCAGCGGGGGACAGGGGAACTATAATTCACCCCTCCACTTT. This translates into CASSGGQGNYNSPLHF.

By share, this clonotype counts as medium-sized. The chain carries TRBV28 and TRBJ2-1; D remains unclear. CDR3 length equals 11 residues. CDR1 and CDR2 (germline): MDHEN, SYDVKM. Trimming removed 4 bases from V and 4 bases from J, with 2 bases in between. The CDR3 DNA is TGTGCCAGCAGTTCGTACAATGAGCAGTTCTTC. Translated: CASSSYNEQFF.

This clonotype showed up many times. This chain connects TRBV27 to TRBJ1-2; possibly TRBD1 for D (5 bases). Germline V gene data show CDR1 as MNHEY and CDR2 as SMNVEV (reference sequence). The CDR3 has 14 residues. Trimming took off 2 bases at V and 2 bases at J, with 9 bases between the two ends. CDR3 DNA: TGTGCCAGCAGTTTAGGGCAGGGAAACTATGGCTACACCTTC. Encoded protein: CASSLGQGNYGYTF.

This clonotype was recorded many times. V usage is TRBV5-6 and J usage is TRBJ2-7; the D gene is possibly TRBD2 (7 bases). V was shortened by 5 bases and J by 2 bases, with 20 bases between the two germline ends. The germline CDR1 and CDR2 sequences are SGHDT and YYEEEE. The CDR3 totals 16 residues. CDR3 in DNA: TGTGCCAGCAGTCGTTTTGGACAAGGGGGGGCCTACGAGCAGTACTTC. Its translation is CASSRFGQGGAYEQYF.

The chain has TRBV11-2 and TRBJ2-1; D gene ambiguous. V lost 0 bases and J 7 bases, leaving 7 bases between the germline ends. This CDR3 spans 13 amino acids. Germline-derived CDR1 and CDR2 are SGHAT and FQNNGV. CDR3: CASSLDHGNEQFF. The CDR3 coding sequence is TGTGCCAGCAGCTTAGATCATGGGAATGAGCAGTTCTTC.

This clonotype is categorized as medium-sized. CDR3 DNA sequence: TGCGCCAGCAGCCTACGACTAGCGGGTAGCACAGATACGCAGTATTTT. This gives the protein CASSLRLAGSTDTQYF. The rearrangement joins TRBV5-1 to TRBJ2-3, with TRBD2 matching 10 bases. Germline CDR1 SGHRS, CDR2 YFSETQ. Trimming at V came to 4 bases and at J to 0 bases, leaving 5 bases not matched to a gene. This CDR3 region has 16 residues.

This clonotype has more than one count but fewer than ten. This rearrangement joins TRBV28 to TRBJ2-1; no clear D. Germline values: CDR1 MDHEN, CDR2 SYDVKM. V gave up 6 bases and J gave up 15 bases, with 18 bases separating them. This CDR3 is built from 12 residues. CDR3 in DNA: TGTGCCAGCAGCCCTGGGTCTCCCCCCCGGTTCTTC. It specifies CASSPGSPPRFF.

This clonotype was observed many times. The V call is TRBV29-1, the J call TRBJ2-7; 11 positions agree with TRBD2. CDR3 length equals 13 residues. Germline lookup yields CDR1 SQVTM and CDR2 ANQGSEA. The V gene end was trimmed by 7 bases and the J gene end by 6 bases; junction bases not matched to a gene: 8. CDR3 residues: CSALTSGTGEQYF. The CDR3 DNA is TGCAGCGCCCTGACTAGCGGGACGGGCGAGCAGTACTTC.

This clonotype was recorded at least ten times. V and J are TRBV6-4 and TRBJ2-1; TRBD2 aligns across 11 bases. CDR1 is MRHNA, CDR2 SNTAGT, per germline. The CDR3 loop spans 15 amino acids. The V segment lost 5 bases and the J segment 5 bases; nucleotides outside the gene matches: 5. The CDR3 protein is CASSHGTSGNNEQFF. The CDR3 bases are TGTGCCAGCAGTCACGGGACTAGCGGAAACAATGAGCAGTTCTTC.

This clonotype was counted at least ten times. The chain recombines TRBV20-1 with TRBJ2-2, with 7 bases lining up with TRBD2. Trimming cost V 5 bases and J 2 bases; bases outside gene matches: 2. Germline V gene lookup returns CDR1 DFQATT and CDR2 SNEGSKA (reference sequence). The CDR3 spans 13 residues. CDR3 DNA sequence: TGCAGTGCTTCGGGACTAAACACCGGGGAGCTGTTTTTT. It specifies CSASGLNTGELFF.

This clonotype was detected ten times or more. This chain connects TRBV5-1 to TRBJ2-5; 9 bases are shared with TRBD1. This CDR3 spans 14 amino acids. Germline CDR1 and CDR2: SGHRS and YFSETQ. Trimming at V came to 4 bases and at J to 4 bases, leaving 5 bases not matched to a gene. CDR3 sequence (DNA): TGCGCCAGCAGCCCAACAGGGGGCCCAGAGACCCAGTACTTC. It is translated as CASSPTGGPETQYF.

By sample fraction, this clonotype is medium-sized. The chain carries TRBV5-6 and TRBJ2-5; TRBD1 matches at 7 bases. V shed 6 bases and J 5 bases; nucleotides not matched to a gene: 4. The CDR3 totals 12 residues. CDR1 is SGHDT and CDR2 is YYEEEE in the germline V gene. DNA for the CDR3: TGTGCCAGCACCCGGGACAGCGAGACCCAGTACTTC. Translation gives CASTRDSETQYF.

This clonotype occurred many times. The chain joins TRBV6-5 to TRBJ2-1; a weak D match, TRBD2 (7 bases). This CDR3 is 12 amino acids long. CDR1 MNHEY and CDR2 SVGAGI come from the germline V gene. The V and J ends lost 6 bases and 8 bases respectively, with 11 bases between them. CDR3 sequence: CASRQGRDEQFF. As DNA, the CDR3 is TGTGCCAGCAGGCAGGGGAGGGATGAGCAGTTCTTC.

This clonotype was observed at least ten times. V gene TRBV23-1 combines with J gene TRBJ2-1; 12 bases agree with TRBD2. TRBV23-1 is an open reading frame, and its role is uncertain. CDR3 size: 18 residues. Losses at the gene ends were 9 bases for V and 3 bases for J; bases not matched to a gene: 15. The CDR3 sequence is CASPGLAGGPSGYNEQFF. The CDR3 nucleotides read TGCGCCAGTCCAGGGCTAGCGGGAGGGCCTTCGGGCTACAATGAGCAGTTCTTC.

This clonotype was counted ten times or more. The V call is TRBV5-1, the J call TRBJ2-2, with 8 bases lining up with TRBD1. Losses at the gene ends were 3 bases for V and 5 bases for J; bases not matched to a gene: 3. Germline CDR1 SGHRS, CDR2 YFSETQ. The CDR3 has 14 amino acids. DNA for the CDR3: TGCGCCAGCAGCTCCGACAGGGGAACCGGGGAGCTGTTTTTT. Translating it yields CASSSDRGTGELFF.

This clonotype was counted ten times or more. The CDR3 loop is CASSLAPSPPDTQYF. The CDR3 nucleotides are TGCGCCAGCAGCTTGGCCCCCAGCCCCCCAGATACGCAGTATTTT. V usage is TRBV5-1 and J usage is TRBJ2-3, with no clear D. This CDR3 spans 15 amino acids. CDR1 is SGHRS and CDR2 is YFSETQ in the germline V gene. The ends were cut back, 0 bases at V and 4 bases at J, with 12 bases in the middle.

This clonotype appeared many times. The chain employs TRBV10-2 and TRBJ2-1, with D perhaps assigned TRBD1 or TRBD2 (5 bases each). The CDR3 consists of 12 residues. Per germline, CDR1 WSHSY and CDR2 SAAADI. The ends were cut back, 0 bases at V and 9 bases at J, with 6 bases in the middle. This chain's CDR3 is CASSESGTEQFF. For the CDR3, the DNA is TGCGCCAGCAGTGAGTCCGGGACTGAGCAGTTCTTC.

This clonotype occurred many times. The CDR3 region is CASSRTRSGANVLTF. Here the CDR3 DNA reads TGTGCCAGCAGTAGGACTCGCTCTGGGGCCAACGTCCTGACTTTC. The chain employs TRBV28 and TRBJ2-6; TRBD2 is a possible D gene (5 bases). With 5 bases removed from V and 0 bases from J, the gap between germline ends came to 8 bases. The germline gives CDR1 MDHEN, CDR2 SYDVKM. The CDR3 runs to 15 residues.

This clonotype occurred many times. The genes are TRBV5-1 and TRBJ1-5; D not certain. Germline CDR1 SGHRS, CDR2 YFSETQ. V was shortened by 4 bases and J by 2 bases, with 10 bases between the two germline ends. The CDR3 runs 14 residues. The DNA for the CDR3 is TGCGCCAGCAGCGTGGACGGACGCAATCAGCCCCAGCATTTT. Translation gives CASSVDGRNQPQHF.

Many counts were recorded for this clonotype. This chain uses TRBV20-1 with TRBJ2-1; 8 nucleotides line up with TRBD2. CDR1 and CDR2 (germline): DFQATT, SNEGSKA (reference sequence). V dropped 0 bases and J dropped 3; count of bases not matched to a gene: 7. The CDR3 is 16 amino acids. The CDR3 loop is CSAREGGSGNYNEQFF. The CDR3 nucleotides read TGCAGTGCTAGAGAGGGGGGTAGCGGGAACTACAATGAGCAGTTCTTC.